This is a list of T cell receptor beta chains from one sample in a study of T cells expressing NK-cell markers. With the 5' RACE reads reprocessed, TCRdb shows one record per CDR3 protein and no DNA. The repertoire table contains some 340,000 distinct CDR3 sequences. The sequenced sample was blood T cells: a sorted CD56 or NKG2C T cell subset, CD4+ or CD8+ T cells, or bulk PBMC T cells (not recorded which). Every receptor here comes from a man aged 18-69 years in good health. CDR3s include the opening cysteine and the closing phenylalanine or tryptophan.

j_gene: TRBJ2-3; v_gene: TRBV10-3; CDR3aa: CAISENKRGSTDTQYF
j_gene: TRBJ1-6; v_gene: TRBV15; CDR3aa: CATSIKSNSPLHF
j_gene: TRBJ2-4; v_gene: TRBV19; CDR3aa: CASSNSVAKNIQYF
j_gene: TRBJ2-5; v_gene: TRBV5-1; CDR3aa: CASSDGGAQGTQYF
j_gene: TRBJ2-2; v_gene: TRBV6-1; CDR3aa: CASKGLAANTGELFF
j_gene: TRBJ1-1; v_gene: TRBV4-1; CDR3aa: CASSHDPMGTEAFF
j_gene: TRBJ2-3; v_gene: TRBV19; CDR3aa: CASSSPDSRTTDTQYF
j_gene: TRBJ2-7; v_gene: TRBV20-1; CDR3aa: CSAPGQGGSYEQYF
j_gene: TRBJ1-1; v_gene: TRBV5-1; CDR3aa: CASSRSRGGYTEAFF
j_gene: TRBJ1-4; v_gene: TRBV11-2; CDR3aa: CASSPFGPLRDRVNEKLFF
j_gene: TRBJ2-1; v_gene: TRBV7-8; CDR3aa: CASSFGRTGRGEQFF
j_gene: TRBJ2-7; v_gene: TRBV6-1; CDR3aa: CASSEIVAGGPGQYF
j_gene: TRBJ1-1; v_gene: TRBV14; CDR3aa: CASSQGVVEAFF
j_gene: TRBJ2-5; v_gene: TRBV9; CDR3aa: CASSVVGDSKETQYF
j_gene: TRBJ2-5; v_gene: TRBV10-3; CDR3aa: CAISPRTGAIKETQYF
j_gene: TRBJ2-5; v_gene: TRBV2; CDR3aa: CASSESLPVETQYF
j_gene: TRBJ2-7; v_gene: TRBV20-1; CDR3aa: CSARPLRGRDEQYF
j_gene: TRBJ1-2; v_gene: TRBV21-1; CDR3aa: CASSKVHRGNGYTF